This T cell receptor (beta chain) was observed in a study of cytomegalovirus exposure and HLA in healthy donors. Whole-study context: Per a later analysis, the approximately 620 first-cohort and approximately 120 validation repertoires shared one platform. Findings and limits, study-wide: The authors listed some 160 TCR beta chains as cytomegalovirus-associated. Subsequent analysis found a tendency for first-cohort TCR clusters to co-occur within the 95 to 150 validation repertoires.

With regard to this clone: What it binds is not known.

CDR1 is SGHTS and CDR2 is YDEGEE in the germline V gene. V trimming: 2 bases; J trimming: 5 bases; junction bases outside the gene matches: 9. The CDR3 has 16 residues. Data came from immunoSEQ multiplex PCR; TCRdb stores just in-frame clones and leaves some out. The sample shows 100,000 or so clones, more than 85% of them seen only once. V is TRBV5-8 and J is TRBJ2-3, with 9 bases lining up with TRBD1. The sequenced material came from PBMCs. The TCR comes from a man aged 18 to 29 in good health and CMV-seropositive. The CDR3 DNA reads TGTGCCAGCAGCTTCGGCGATACAGGGGGCAGAGATACGCAGTATTTT. Translating it yields CASSFGDTGGRDTQYF. Drawing the rest from reference TRBV5-8 and TRBJ2-3, the complete variable domain is EAGVTQSPTHLIKTRGQQATLRCSPISGHTSVYWYQQALGLGLQFLLWYDEGEERNRGNFPPRFSGRQFPNYSSELNVNALELEDSALYLCASSFGDTGGRDTQYFGPGTRLTVL.